The entry below describes one T cell receptor (beta chain). Antigen: not known. The data were obtained in a study of PD-1 blockade in classical Hodgkin lymphoma. Germline V CDR1 and CDR2: SGHRS, YFSETQ. Trimming took off 1 base at V and 4 bases at J, with 11 bases between the two ends. The CDR3 is 15 residues long. Noted time point: cycle 4 day 1 (C4D1), after less than seven weeks of nivolumab. Every patient relapsed after autologous stem cell transplantation, and brentuximab vedotin exposure varied. The best responses consisted of complete response, partial response or progressive disease. Data came from immunoSEQ multiplex PCR; TCRdb stores just in-frame clones and leaves some out. The sample carries 57,000 or so clones, 70% to 90% recorded once. Study findings and constraints: Researchers reported that CD4+ TCR diversity, though not CD8+, rose significantly by C4D1. Prior to therapy, complete responders displayed diversity much like that of newly diagnosed patients. Exclusion was the outcome for patients who began nivolumab under 1 year after ASCT.

The starting material was peripheral blood mononuclear cells (PBMCs), obtained before the fourth cycle of nivolumab. The sequence was collected from a human donor with classical Hodgkin lymphoma. The rearrangement uses TRBV5-1 and TRBJ1-4, with D possibly TRBD1 on 5 matching bases. The CDR3 here is CASSLIGAGNEKLFF. The DNA of the CDR3 is TGCGCCAGCAGCTTGATTGGGGCGGGTAATGAAAAACTGTTTTTT. The variable domain in full, completed from reference TRBV5-1 and TRBJ1-4, reads KAGVTQTPRYLIKTRGQQVTLSCSPISGHRSVSWYQQTPGQGLQFLFEYFSETQRNKGNFPGRFSGRQFSNSRSEMNVSTLELGDSALYLCASSLIGAGNEKLFFGSGTQLSVL.